This TCR beta chain was profiled in a study of T cell changes during pregnancy in multiple sclerosis. V lost 1 base to trimming and J lost 8 bases, with 6 bases between them. Germline V gene data show CDR1 as SGHVS and CDR2 as FNYEAQ. This CDR3 comprises 12 residues. TCRdb's copy holds only in-frame clones and misses some; the assay was immunoSEQ multiplex PCR. The sample includes about 38,000 clones, roughly nine tenths seen only once; the top ten take approximately 6.1%. This rearrangement joins TRBV7-6 to TRBJ2-1; no reliable D call. Sequencing was performed on CD8+ T cells from peripheral blood mononuclear cells, taken in the second trimester of pregnancy. The TCR originated in a female donor with multiple sclerosis, enrolled in a pregnancy study. The CDR3, as DNA: TGTGCCAGCAGCTTAGGAAGCGATGAGCAGTTCTTC. This encodes CASSLGSDEQFF.